These T cell receptor beta chains were read from a single sample in a study of cytomegalovirus exposure and HLA in healthy donors. Repertoires were generated with immunoSEQ multiplex PCR, while TCRdb's copy carries only in-frame clones and drops some. Of 150,000 or so clones listed, 82% are singletons. Specimen: PBMCs. The receptors derive from a woman aged 40 to 50 in good health and CMV-seronegative. Both conserved end residues are part of each CDR3. The order of the fields is D gene, V gene, J gene, clone size, CDR3 DNA, CDR3 protein. A D gene is named only where the DNA matches it firmly. Expanded clones get a size class; other rows say once, few or many, or leave the size out.

-	TRBV5-6	TRBJ2-3	-	TGTGCCAGCAGCTTGGCAATCCCCCCAGATACGCAGTATTTT	CASSLAIPPDTQYF
-	TRBV7-8	TRBJ2-6	-	TGTGCCAGCAGCTTCATAACAGGGAGAAGCTCTGGGGCCAACGTCCTGACTTTC	CASSFITGRSSGANVLTF
-	TRBV28	TRBJ2-7	-	TGTGCCAGCAGTACTCTCTTGGACAGCTCCTACGAGCAGTACTTC	CASSTLLDSSYEQYF
-	TRBV28	TRBJ2-7	-	TGTGCCAGCAACAACAGGGAACACTACGAGCAGTACTTC	CASNNREHYEQYF
-	TRBV7-3	TRBJ2-3	-	TGTGCCAGCAGCTTACGAGACAGACACTCAGATACGCAGTATTTT	CASSLRDRHSDTQYF
TRBD2	TRBV11-2	TRBJ2-7	-	TGTGCCAGCAGCTTAGAGCGGGGGGCAAGGTACGAGCAGTACTTC	CASSLERGARYEQYF
TRBD1	TRBV5-5	TRBJ1-4	once	TGTGCCAGCAGCCTCCTAAGAGGGACAGGGGGCGCCTCTAATGAAAAACTGTTTTTT	CASSLLRGTGGASNEKLFF
-	TRBV10-1	TRBJ1-5	-	TGCGCCACCCAAGGGGATAGCAATCAGCCCCAGCATTTT	CATQGDSNQPQHF
TRBD1	TRBV6-5	TRBJ2-7	-	TGTGCCAGCAGTTGGACAGGGTCCCGCTACGAGCAGTACTTC	CASSWTGSRYEQYF
TRBD2	TRBV5-4	TRBJ2-1	-	TGTGCCAGCAGCTTGGCGCTAGCGGGAAGGACCTACAATGAGCAGTTCTTC	CASSLALAGRTYNEQFF
TRBD2	TRBV7-6	TRBJ2-1	-	TGTGCCAGCAGCGCATCTCGGGGGGGCAATGAGCAGTTCTTC	CASSASRGGNEQFF
TRBD2	TRBV5-5	TRBJ2-3	-	TGTGCCAGCAGCTTGGAGCGGGAGTGGTTTGGTGCGCAGTATTTT	CASSLEREWFGAQYF
-	TRBV6-5	TRBJ1-6	few	TGTGCCAGCAACTCCGGGGGGGGCAGACCCCTCCACTTT	CASNSGGGRPLHF
-	TRBV7-8	TRBJ1-2	-	TGTGCCAGCAGCTCCGTTCCCTATGGCTACACCTTC	CASSSVPYGYTF
-	TRBV5-4	TRBJ1-1	-	TGTGCCAGCAGCTTGGGGAGGGGAAGGGACACTGAAGCTTTCTTT	CASSLGRGRDTEAFF
TRBD2	TRBV5-5	TRBJ2-7	few	TGTGCCAGCAGCCATGGGACTAGCGGGACCTACGAGCAGTACTTC	CASSHGTSGTYEQYF
-	TRBV7-2	TRBJ2-2	-	TGTGCCAGCAGCTTCATTTCAGGAGGGGCCGGGGAGCTGTTTTTT	CASSFISGGAGELFF
TRBD2	TRBV4-1	TRBJ2-7	-	TGCGCCAGCAGCCGAACGGACCTCGGGGGAGGGGACTACGAGCAGTACTTC	CASSRTDLGGGDYEQYF
-	TRBV11-2	TRBJ2-7	once	TGTGCCAGCAGCTTAGGGATGACGTGGGGAGAGACCTACGAGCAGTACTTC	CASSLGMTWGETYEQYF
TRBD1	TRBV7-9	TRBJ1-2	-	TGTGCCAGCACAAATTCGGACAGGGGGTTACTAGGCACCTTC	CASTNSDRGLLGTF
TRBD1	TRBV28	TRBJ2-7	-	TGTGCCAGCAGTCCCGGGACAGGGTTTCGAGAGCAGTACTTC	CASSPGTGFREQYF
TRBD2	TRBV7-3	TRBJ2-3	-	TGTGCCAGCAGCCCCCGACTAGCGGAAGCCACAGATACGCAGTATTTT	CASSPRLAEATDTQYF
-	TRBV7-2	TRBJ2-5	-	TGTGCCAGCACCTCCCGGGTTACAGAGACCCAGTACTTC	CASTSRVTETQYF
-	TRBV6-1	TRBJ2-1	-	TGTGCCAGCAGTGAGTGGAGAGACTCCTACAATGAGCAGTTCTTC	CASSEWRDSYNEQFF
-	TRBV9	TRBJ1-5	-	TGTGCCAGCAGCGTAGGAGGCCTACCCAATCAGCCCCAGCATTTT	CASSVGGLPNQPQHF
TRBD2	TRBV5-6	TRBJ2-1	few	TGTGCCAGCAGCTATAGCGGGAGGTTGTCCTACAATGAGCAGTTCTTC	CASSYSGRLSYNEQFF
TRBD2	TRBV4-3	TRBJ2-5	few	TGCGCCAGCAGCCAAGATGGCGGGACTAGCGGGAGGATCCTGGGGACCCAGTACTTC	CASSQDGGTSGRILGTQYF
-	TRBV28	TRBJ1-5	once	TGTGCCAGCAGCCTCGCCGCGAGCAATCAGCCCCAGCATTTT	CASSLAASNQPQHF
TRBD1	TRBV5-1	TRBJ1-3	-	TGCGCCAGCAGCCTCCTGGACAGGGGAAGCTCTGGAAACACCATATATTTT	CASSLLDRGSSGNTIYF
-	TRBV25-1	TRBJ2-7	few	TGTGCCAGCAGTGAACTGGCCGAGCAGTACTTC	CASSELAEQYF
TRBD1	TRBV18	TRBJ1-2	once	TGTGCCAGCTCACCACCGTCGACAGGGGTAGACTATGGCTACACCTTC	CASSPPSTGVDYGYTF
-	TRBV6-4	TRBJ2-1	-	TGTGCCAGCAGTGAAGAGGGAACCACCTACAATGAGCAGTTCTTC	CASSEEGTTYNEQFF
-	TRBV5-8	TRBJ2-3	-	TGTGCCAGCAGCCACCGGACAGGCACAGATACGCAGTATTTT	CASSHRTGTDTQYF
TRBD2	TRBV7-9	TRBJ2-1	few	TGTGCCAGCAGCCGGACTAGCGGTGAGCAGTTCTTC	CASSRTSGEQFF
TRBD2	TRBV10-3	TRBJ2-1	-	TGTGCCATCAGTGGACTAGCGGGAGTGTCCAATGAGCAGTTCTTC	CAISGLAGVSNEQFF
TRBD1	TRBV2	TRBJ2-1	few	TGTGCCAGCTCCGGGACAGGGGGCCAGATTGAGCAGTTCTTC	CASSGTGGQIEQFF
-	TRBV27	TRBJ2-7	-	TGTGCCAGCAGTCCCCGCCTAGCGAGGGGTTACGAGCAGTACTTC	CASSPRLARGYEQYF
TRBD1	TRBV14	TRBJ2-1	-	TGTGCCAGCAGCCAAGTGCCGGGACAGACCGAGGATGAGCAGTTCTTC	CASSQVPGQTEDEQFF
-	TRBV28	TRBJ1-2	few	TGTGCCAGCATTGAGCTCCGCCCCGGACAACGGCAAGGCTACACCTTC	CASIELRPGQRQGYTF
TRBD1	TRBV27	TRBJ1-6	few	TGTGCCAGCAGTTTATCGCCAGGGGGACCAAATTCACCCCTCCACTTT	CASSLSPGGPNSPLHF
-	TRBV18	TRBJ1-2	-	TGTGCCAGCTCCACTGCTCAACAGGGTAATGGCTATGGCTACACCTTC	CASSTAQQGNGYGYTF
-	TRBV7-6	TRBJ2-7	-	TGTGCCAGCAGCATACATGGCTCCTACGAGCAGTACTTC	CASSIHGSYEQYF
-	TRBV5-1	TRBJ2-7	-	TGCGCCAGCAGCTCACCAGGGACTCTAGGCGAGCAGTACTTC	CASSSPGTLGEQYF
-	TRBV7-2	TRBJ1-2	-	TGTGCCAGCAGCCCGACAGTAAGGAGCGGCTACACCTTC	CASSPTVRSGYTF
-	TRBV25-1	TRBJ2-5	-	TGTGCCAGCAGTGACTTGCCAGGGGAGACCCAGTACTTC	CASSDLPGETQYF
TRBD2	TRBV30	TRBJ2-3	-	TGTGCCTGGAGTCCCACTAGCGGGAGGGCGGGGAGCACAGATACGCAGTATTTT	CAWSPTSGRAGSTDTQYF
-	TRBV2	TRBJ2-7	-	TGTGCCAGCAGTTACGGACTACATTACGAGCAGTACTTC	CASSYGLHYEQYF
TRBD2	TRBV11-2	TRBJ2-1	-	TGTGCCAGCACCGACGGGGGGTGGCGGTCTATCAATGAGCAGTTCTTC	CASTDGGWRSINEQFF
TRBD2	TRBV28	TRBJ2-7	-	TGTGCCAGCAGTTCTAGCGGGAGGGCCTCCTACGAGCAGTACTTC	CASSSSGRASYEQYF
-	TRBV6-5	TRBJ1-1	-	TGTGCCAGCAAACTAGGGGGGGCGAGATTCGCTGAAGCTTTCTTT	CASKLGGARFAEAFF
TRBD1	TRBV6-1	TRBJ2-7	few	TGTGCCAGCCGGGACAGCCTCTACGAGCAGTACTTC	CASRDSLYEQYF
TRBD2	TRBV27	TRBJ2-5	few	TGTGCCAGCAGTTTATGGGCCGAGAGCGGGAGGGCCGAGACCCAGTACTTC	CASSLWAESGRAETQYF
TRBD1	TRBV13	TRBJ1-2	-	TGTGCCAGCAGCGTCCAGGGGGCCGAGGGGTATGGCTACACCTTC	CASSVQGAEGYGYTF
TRBD1	TRBV6-5	TRBJ2-7	-	TGTGCCAGGGTGACAGGGACCCTTGGGGTCGAGCAGTACTTC	CARVTGTLGVEQYF
-	TRBV6-4	TRBJ2-7	-	TGTGCCAGCAGTGCCGATAGGAGTTCCTACGAGCAGTACTTC	CASSADRSSYEQYF
-	TRBV7-8	TRBJ1-3	-	TGTGCCAGCAGCCCGGACAGCTCTGGAAACACCATATATTTT	CASSPDSSGNTIYF
TRBD2	TRBV7-2	TRBJ2-3	few	TGTGCCAGCAGCTTGGCGGGACTAGCACATACCATAGAGCAGTATTTT	CASSLAGLAHTIEQYF
-	TRBV6-5	TRBJ2-2	-	TGTGCCAGCAGTTACTCTATGGGCCCCACCGGGGAGCTGTTTTTT	CASSYSMGPTGELFF
-	TRBV6-5	TRBJ2-7	-	TGTGCCAGCGGAGTCTTCGCTTCCGGCTACAAGCAGTACTTC	CASGVFASGYKQYF
TRBD2	TRBV4-3	TRBJ2-3	-	TGCGCCAGCAGTCTCACCTGGCTGGGCGGGAGGGACACAGATACGCAGTATTTT	CASSLTWLGGRDTDTQYF